This T cell receptor (beta chain) derives from a study of T cell responses to AZD1222 COVID-19 vaccine (dated by TCRdb to 2020 to 2023). Looking at the study overall: AZD1222 recipients with second doses at about 4 weeks or about 12 weeks were pooled, because spike-specific TCR depth and breadth did not differ between schedules. A total of 230 or so trial participants underwent TCR sequencing, of whom about 210 received two doses of AZD1222 and approximately 25 received two doses of the MenACWY control vaccine. Trial participants were enrolled into age subgroups of 18-55, 56-69 and 70-plus years, which contained roughly 150, 30 and 60 TCR-sequenced participants, respectively. Beyond this particular receptor, the publication reports: In the small 56-69-year group, the increase in depth fell short of significance, most likely because of low power. Most participants were white British and females outnumbered males, and the authors suggested that clonal diversity may have been underestimated. Spike-specific TCR breadth and depth rose significantly after two AZD1222 doses compared with day 0 and with MenACWY recipients. Conclusions about previously exposed vaccinees were limited because only six or seven AZD1222 recipients were SARS-CoV-2 seropositive at baseline. Because no day 14 peak-response samples were available, repertoires were characterized only after the peak T cell response. Nearly half of unique spike-specific TCRs reportedly recognized epitopes outside regions mutated in the B.1.351 and B.1.1.7 variants. CD4 TCRs associated with the vaccine covered the entire spike protein, and the dominant responses were in regions 160-218 and 743-854.

Based on the germline V gene (reference sequence), the CDR1 and CDR2 sequences are LGHDT and YNNKEL. V and J lose 5 bases and 7 bases, and a span of 15 bases separates them. From its cysteine to its phenylalanine, the CDR3 spans 14 amino acids. The retained sequence is limited to the CDR3, 42 bases, with the frame set at the first base. Comments on this clone: It lacks a known antigen. It has no much larger one-base neighbor in the sample; base qualities were not kept.

The CDR3 regions of human TCRbeta chains were subjected to immunosequencing. The study's processing was this. TCRs in the repertoires were matched against a reference library of SARS-CoV-2-specific TCRs that had been generated with the MIRA antigen-specificity platform. Breadth meant the fraction of unique TCRs that were SARS-CoV-2-associated, whereas depth meant the fraction of total T cells that were SARS-CoV-2-associated. Using the MIRA data, each spike-specific TCR was mapped to the spike region that the TCR reacts to and placed in a CD4 or CD8 class. Log10-transformed breadth and depth values were compared by one-way ANOVA with Sidak's multiple comparisons tests. This immuneACCESS table, as held by TCRdb, lists in-frame sequences with V and J called but not all clones. Of the missing ones, under half trace to an unresolved V gene in checked studies; the others have no known cause. V and J calls and clone size are given by that table; D and trimming were obtained from the DNA. The sample table lists about 120,000 clones, around 90% of them with a count of one. Around 1.7% of the sample belongs to the ten largest clones.

This specimen's time point label, per the study, means: baseline before first vaccination. The vaccinee samples were drawn from two UK trials, COV001 and COV002, one of which was a single-blind randomized controlled phase 2/3 trial testing AZD1222 (ChAdOx1 nCoV-19) in healthy adults. For TCRbeta chain sequencing, PBMC samples from trial participants were taken at day 0 and at day 28 after the second dose. The receptor was derived from an adult in good health. The sample was peripheral blood, taken on day 0 of AZD1222 vaccination. Here the chain combines TRBV3-1 (or the pseudogene TRBV3-2) and TRBJ1-5; the D gene is not confidently resolved. The DNA reads TGTGCCAGCAGCGAAACCCCGGCAGGCCAGCCCCAGCATTTT. The encoded protein is CASSETPAGQPQHF.